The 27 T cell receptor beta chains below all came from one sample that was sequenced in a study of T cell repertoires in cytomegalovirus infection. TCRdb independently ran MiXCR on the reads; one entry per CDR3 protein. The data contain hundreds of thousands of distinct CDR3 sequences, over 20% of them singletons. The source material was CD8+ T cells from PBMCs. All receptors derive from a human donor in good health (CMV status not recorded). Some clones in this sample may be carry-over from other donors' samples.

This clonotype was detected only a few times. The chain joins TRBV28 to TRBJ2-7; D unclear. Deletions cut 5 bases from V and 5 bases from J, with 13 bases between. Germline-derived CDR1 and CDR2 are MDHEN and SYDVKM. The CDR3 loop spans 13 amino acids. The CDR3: CASSPLGFNEQYF. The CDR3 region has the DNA TGTGCCAGCAGTCCTTTGGGGTTCAACGAGCAGTACTTC.

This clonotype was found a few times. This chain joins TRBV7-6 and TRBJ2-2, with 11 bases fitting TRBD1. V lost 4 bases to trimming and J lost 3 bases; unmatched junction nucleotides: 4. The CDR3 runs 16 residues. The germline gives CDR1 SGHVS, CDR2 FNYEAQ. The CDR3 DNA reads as TGTGCCAGCAGCTCCCCGGGACAGGGGGACACCGGGGAGCTGTTTTTT. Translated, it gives CASSSPGQGDTGELFF.

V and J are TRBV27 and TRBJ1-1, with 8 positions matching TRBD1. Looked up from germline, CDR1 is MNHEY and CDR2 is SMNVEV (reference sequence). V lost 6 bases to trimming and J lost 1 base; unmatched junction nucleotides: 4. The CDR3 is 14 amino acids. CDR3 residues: CASRTTGANTEAFF. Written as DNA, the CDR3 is TGTGCCAGCAGGACGACAGGGGCGAACACTGAAGCTTTCTTT.

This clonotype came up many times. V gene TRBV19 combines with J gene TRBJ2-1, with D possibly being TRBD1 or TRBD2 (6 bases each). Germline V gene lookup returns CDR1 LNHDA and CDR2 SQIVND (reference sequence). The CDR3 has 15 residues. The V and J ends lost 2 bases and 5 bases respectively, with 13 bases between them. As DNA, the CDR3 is TGTGCCAGTAGTATAATGTGGGGGGCCCACAATGAGCAGTTCTTC. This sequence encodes CASSIMWGAHNEQFF.

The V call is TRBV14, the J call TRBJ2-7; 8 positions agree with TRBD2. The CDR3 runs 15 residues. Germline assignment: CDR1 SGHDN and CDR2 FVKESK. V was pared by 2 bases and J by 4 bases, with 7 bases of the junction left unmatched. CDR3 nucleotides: TGTGCCAGCAGCCAATCTCCCCGGGGGGGGTACGAGCAGTACTTC. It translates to CASSQSPRGGYEQYF.

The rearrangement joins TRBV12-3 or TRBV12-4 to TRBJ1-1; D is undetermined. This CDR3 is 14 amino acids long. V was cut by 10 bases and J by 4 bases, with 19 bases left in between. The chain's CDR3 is CANNPDMGGTEAFF. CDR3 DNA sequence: TGTGCCAACAATCCTGACATGGGCGGCACTGAAGCTTTCTTT.

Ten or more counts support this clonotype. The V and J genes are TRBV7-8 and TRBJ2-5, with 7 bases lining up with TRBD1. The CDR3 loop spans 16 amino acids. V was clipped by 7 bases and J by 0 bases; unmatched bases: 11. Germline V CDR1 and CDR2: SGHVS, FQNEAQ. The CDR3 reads CASTSGAGGYQETQYF. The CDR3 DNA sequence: TGTGCCAGCACCTCAGGGGCAGGGGGATACCAAGAGACCCAGTACTTC.

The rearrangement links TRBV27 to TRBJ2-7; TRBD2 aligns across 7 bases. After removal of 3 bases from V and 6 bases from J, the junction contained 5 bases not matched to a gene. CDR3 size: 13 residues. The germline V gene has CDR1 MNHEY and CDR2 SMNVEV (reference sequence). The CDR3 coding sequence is TGTGCCAGCAGTTTTGGCGGACTAGGCGAGCAGTACTTC. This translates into CASSFGGLGEQYF.

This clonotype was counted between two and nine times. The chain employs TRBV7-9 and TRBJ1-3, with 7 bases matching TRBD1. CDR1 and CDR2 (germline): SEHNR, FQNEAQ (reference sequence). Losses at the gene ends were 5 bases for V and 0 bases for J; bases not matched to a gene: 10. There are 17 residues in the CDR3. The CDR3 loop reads CASSARDRPSSGNTIYF. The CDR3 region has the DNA TGTGCCAGCAGCGCAAGGGACAGACCCAGCTCTGGAAACACCATATATTTT.

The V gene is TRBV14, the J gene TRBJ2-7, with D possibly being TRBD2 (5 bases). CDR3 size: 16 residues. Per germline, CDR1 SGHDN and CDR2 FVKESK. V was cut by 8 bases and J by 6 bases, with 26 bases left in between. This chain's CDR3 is CASSEGIGIPAAEQYF. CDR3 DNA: TGTGCCAGCTCGGAAGGGATCGGGATTCCAGCGGCCGAGCAGTACTTC.

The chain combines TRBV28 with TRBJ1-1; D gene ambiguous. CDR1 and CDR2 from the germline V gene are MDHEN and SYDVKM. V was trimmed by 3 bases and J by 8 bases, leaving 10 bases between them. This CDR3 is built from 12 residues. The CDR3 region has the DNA TGTGCCAGCAGTTTTAACCCACTGGAAGCTTTCTTT. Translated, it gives CASSFNPLEAFF. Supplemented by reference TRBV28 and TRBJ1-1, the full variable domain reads DVKVTQSSRYLVKRTGEKVFLECVQDMDHENMFWYRQDPGLGLRLIYFSYDVKMKEKGDIPEGYSVSREKKERFSLILESASTNQTSMYLCASSFNPLEAFFGQGTRLTVV.

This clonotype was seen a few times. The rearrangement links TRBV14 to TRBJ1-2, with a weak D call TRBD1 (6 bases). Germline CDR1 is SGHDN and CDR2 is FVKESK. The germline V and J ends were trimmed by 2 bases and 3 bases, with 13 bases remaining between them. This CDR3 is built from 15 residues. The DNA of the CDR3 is TGTGCCAGCAGCCAATTGGGACACTCCGACTATGGCTACACCTTC. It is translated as CASSQLGHSDYGYTF.

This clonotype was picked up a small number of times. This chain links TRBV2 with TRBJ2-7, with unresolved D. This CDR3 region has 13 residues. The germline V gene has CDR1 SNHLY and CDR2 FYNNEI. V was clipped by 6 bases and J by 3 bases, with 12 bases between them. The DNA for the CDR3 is TGTGCCAGCAGGGAAAGGGTAATCTACGAGCAGTACTTC. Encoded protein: CASRERVIYEQYF.

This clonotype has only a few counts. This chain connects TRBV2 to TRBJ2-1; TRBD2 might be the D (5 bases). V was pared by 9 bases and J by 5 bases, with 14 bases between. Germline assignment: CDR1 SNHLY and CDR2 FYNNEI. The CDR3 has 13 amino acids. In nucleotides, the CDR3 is TGTGCCAGGGGAGTGACATTGCACAATGAGCAGTTCTTC. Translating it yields CARGVTLHNEQFF.

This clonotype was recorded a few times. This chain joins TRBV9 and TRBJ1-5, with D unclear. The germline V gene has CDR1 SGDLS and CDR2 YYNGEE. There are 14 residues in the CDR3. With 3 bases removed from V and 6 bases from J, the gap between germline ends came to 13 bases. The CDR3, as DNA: TGTGCCAGCAGCGGCTCCCTTGACTTTCAGCCCCAGCATTTT. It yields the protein CASSGSLDFQPQHF.

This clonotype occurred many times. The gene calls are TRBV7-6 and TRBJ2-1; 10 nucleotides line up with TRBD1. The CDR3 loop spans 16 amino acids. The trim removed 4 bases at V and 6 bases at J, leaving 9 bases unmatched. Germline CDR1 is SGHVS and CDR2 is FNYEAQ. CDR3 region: CASSSGQGEKVNEQFF. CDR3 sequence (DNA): TGTGCCAGCAGCTCCGGACAGGGGGAAAAGGTCAATGAGCAGTTCTTC.

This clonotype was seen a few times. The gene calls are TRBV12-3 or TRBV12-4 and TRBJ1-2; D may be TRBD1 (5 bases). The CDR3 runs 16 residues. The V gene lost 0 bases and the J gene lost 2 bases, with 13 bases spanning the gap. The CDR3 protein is CASSLALETENYGYTF. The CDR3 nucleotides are TGTGCCAGCAGTTTAGCGCTGGAGACAGAGAACTATGGCTACACCTTC.

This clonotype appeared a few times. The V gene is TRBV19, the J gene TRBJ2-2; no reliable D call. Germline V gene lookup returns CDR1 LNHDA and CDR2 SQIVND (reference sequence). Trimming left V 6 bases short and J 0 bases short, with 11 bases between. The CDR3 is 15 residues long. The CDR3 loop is CASSRQSSNTGELFF. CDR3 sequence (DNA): TGTGCCAGTAGCCGTCAGAGCTCGAACACCGGGGAGCTGTTTTTT.

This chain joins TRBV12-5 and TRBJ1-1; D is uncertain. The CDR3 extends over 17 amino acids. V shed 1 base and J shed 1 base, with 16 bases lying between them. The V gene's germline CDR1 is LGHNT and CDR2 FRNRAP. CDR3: CASGLAPLQHPNTEAFF. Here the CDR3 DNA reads TGTGCTAGTGGTTTGGCACCACTTCAACACCCGAACACTGAAGCTTTCTTT.

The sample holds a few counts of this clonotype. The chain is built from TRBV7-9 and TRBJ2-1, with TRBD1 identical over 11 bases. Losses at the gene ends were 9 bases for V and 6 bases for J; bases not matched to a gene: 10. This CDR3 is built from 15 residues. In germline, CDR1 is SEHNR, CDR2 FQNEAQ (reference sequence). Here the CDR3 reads CASLYPDRGLNEQFF. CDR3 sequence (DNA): TGTGCCAGTCTGTATCCGGACAGGGGGCTCAATGAGCAGTTCTTC.

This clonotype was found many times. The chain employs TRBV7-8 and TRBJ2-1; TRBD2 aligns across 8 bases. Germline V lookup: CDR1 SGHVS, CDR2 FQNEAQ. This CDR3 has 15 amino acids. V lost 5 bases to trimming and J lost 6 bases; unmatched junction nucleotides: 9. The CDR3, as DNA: TGTGCCAGCAGCGCCGGGGGGGCCTATTCCAATGAGCAGTTCTTC. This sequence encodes CASSAGGAYSNEQFF.

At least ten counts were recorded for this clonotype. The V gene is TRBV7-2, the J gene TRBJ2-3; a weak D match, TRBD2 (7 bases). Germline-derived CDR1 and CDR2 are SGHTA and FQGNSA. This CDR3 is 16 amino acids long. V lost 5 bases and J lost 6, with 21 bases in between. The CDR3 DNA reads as TGTGCCAGCAGCCCACGTCGGGGCGGGGGCGTGGATACGCAGTATTTT. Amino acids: CASSPRRGGGVDTQYF.

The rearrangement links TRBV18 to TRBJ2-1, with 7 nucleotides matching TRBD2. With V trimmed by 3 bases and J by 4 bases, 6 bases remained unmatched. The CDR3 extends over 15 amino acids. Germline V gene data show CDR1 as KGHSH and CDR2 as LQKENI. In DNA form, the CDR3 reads TGTGCCAGCTCACCGTGGGCGGGAGATTACAATGAGCAGTTCTTC. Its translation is CASSPWAGDYNEQFF. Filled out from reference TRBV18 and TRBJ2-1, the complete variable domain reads NAGVMQNPRHLVRRRGQEARLRCSPMKGHSHVYWYRQLPEEGLKFMVYLQKENIIDESGMPKERFSAEFPKEGPSILRIQQVVRGDSAAYFCASSPWAGDYNEQFFGPGTRLTVL.

CDR3 sequence: CASSVDQRTATNEKLFF. CDR3 sequence (DNA): TGTGCCAGCAGCGTCGACCAGCGGACGGCAACTAATGAAAAACTGTTTTTT. The chain has TRBV2 and TRBJ1-4; D not resolved. V lost 6 bases to trimming and J lost 0 bases, with 17 bases between them. The germline gives CDR1 SNHLY, CDR2 FYNNEI. The CDR3 loop spans 17 amino acids.

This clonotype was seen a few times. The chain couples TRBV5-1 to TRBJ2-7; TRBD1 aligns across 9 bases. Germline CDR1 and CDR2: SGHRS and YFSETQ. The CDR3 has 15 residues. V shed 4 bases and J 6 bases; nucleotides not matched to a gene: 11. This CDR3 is CASSESRDRVAEQYF. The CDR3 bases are TGCGCCAGCAGCGAAAGCCGGGACAGGGTTGCCGAGCAGTACTTC.

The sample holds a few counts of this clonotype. CDR3 bases: TGTGCCACCAGTGCACCCTTCAGGTGTTTGAACACTGAAGCTTTCTTT. Translation gives CATSAPFRCLNTEAFF. This chain joins TRBV24-1 and TRBJ1-1, with D unclear. The V end lost 5 bases, the J end lost 0 bases, and 15 bases lay between the germline ends. The CDR3 spans 16 residues. Germline V gene lookup returns CDR1 KGHDR and CDR2 SFDVKD.

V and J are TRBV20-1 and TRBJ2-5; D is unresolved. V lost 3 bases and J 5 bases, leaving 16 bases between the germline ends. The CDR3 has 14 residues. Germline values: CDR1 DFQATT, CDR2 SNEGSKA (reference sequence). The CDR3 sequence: CSASVPTDGETQYF. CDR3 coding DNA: TGCAGTGCTAGTGTCCCTACGGATGGGGAGACCCAGTACTTC.